Listed below are T cell receptor beta chains from one sample, sequenced in a study of prognosis after radiotherapy for stage I lung cancer. TCRdb re-derived calls from the multiplex PCR reads in MiXCR, one entry per CDR3 protein. The sample has around 30,000 distinct CDR3 sequences, around 30% seen once. The sample consisted of PBMCs, taken before or after stereotactic body radiation therapy (not recorded which). Receptors originate from a donor aged 50 or older with non-small cell lung cancer. Both conserved end residues are part of each CDR3. A D gene is named only where the DNA matches it firmly. Size values are once, few and many counts, or a class for expanded clones, and some rows have none.

J gene	D gene	clone size	V gene	CDR3 DNA	CDR3 protein
TRBJ2-1	.	many	TRBV15	TGTGCCACCAGCAGGAGGGGTGGCGATGAGCAGTTCTTC	CATSRRGGDEQFF
TRBJ2-7	TRBD1	many	TRBV3-1	TGTGCCAGCAGCCCCAGGACAGGGCCCCCCTACGAGCAGTACTTC	CASSPRTGPPYEQYF
TRBJ2-2	TRBD1	many	TRBV7-3	TGTGCCAGCAGCTTTCAGGGGGCCGGGGAGCTGTTTTTT	CASSFQGAGELFF
TRBJ2-7	TRBD1	many	TRBV5-1	TGCGCCAGCAGCTTGGAAGCCAGGGGGCAGGAGCAGTACTTC	CASSLEARGQEQYF
TRBJ1-1	.	many	TRBV7-9	TGTGCCAGCACCAGGGTTTGGAGCACTGAAGCTTTCTTT	CASTRVWSTEAFF
TRBJ2-1	TRBD2	many	TRBV20-1	TGCAGTGCTCCAAGGACTAGCGACCATGAGCAGTTCTTC	CSAPRTSDHEQFF
TRBJ1-5	TRBD1	few	TRBV28	TGTGCCAGCAGTTCGGGACAGGGGGACCAGCCCCAGCATTTT	CASSSGQGDQPQHF
TRBJ2-2	.	many	TRBV9	TGTGCCAGCACCGAGGGGAACACCGGGGAGCTGTTTTTT	CASTEGNTGELFF
TRBJ1-3	.	many	TRBV3-1	TGTGCCAGCGGTGGCTCTGGAAACACCATATATTTT	CASGGSGNTIYF
TRBJ2-7	.	.	TRBV2	TGTTCCTGCAGGCTTTCGGGACATAGCTACGAGCAGTACTTC	CSCRLSGHSYEQYF
TRBJ1-1	.	.	TRBV7-2	TGTGCCAGCAGCTTCAACAGACAGGATGAAGCTTTCTTT	CASSFNRQDEAFF
TRBJ2-3	TRBD1	.	TRBV20-1	TGCAGTGTCGTCACACCGGGACAGGGGGCAACAGATACGCAGTATTTT	CSVVTPGQGATDTQYF
TRBJ2-3	TRBD2	many	TRBV7-2	TGTGCCAGCAGCTCACGACTAGCGGGGTTCACAGATACGCAGTATTTT	CASSSRLAGFTDTQYF
TRBJ2-1	.	.	TRBV12-3/TRBV12-4	TGTGCCAGCGGGCTATTGGACAACAATGAGCAGTTCTTC	CASGLLDNNEQFF
TRBJ1-3	TRBD1	once	TRBV6-1	TGTGCCAGCAGCTTAAATGCAGGGGGCGCGGGAAACACCATATATTTT	CASSLNAGGAGNTIYF
TRBJ1-2	.	.	TRBV30	TGTGCCTGGACTACTTGGGGGGGTGATTATGGCTACACCTTC	CAWTTWGGDYGYTF
TRBJ2-7	.	many	TRBV20-1	TGCAGTGCTAGAGGGGGAGTTGGTTCCTACGAGCAGTACTTC	CSARGGVGSYEQYF
TRBJ2-2	TRBD1	.	TRBV20-1	TGCAGTGCCAGAGACCGGGACAGTGGGCGACCCGGGGAGCTGTTTTTT	CSARDRDSGRPGELFF
TRBJ1-2	.	.	TRBV5-1	TGCGCCAGCAGCACCGAGACCCCGACGAGTGGCTACACCTTC	CASSTETPTSGYTF
TRBJ1-2	TRBD1	many	TRBV7-2	TGTGCCAGCAGCTCGGGACAGGGGATCGGCTACACCTTC	CASSSGQGIGYTF
TRBJ2-3	TRBD2	many	TRBV5-1	TGCGCCAGCAGCCTACGGACTAGCGGGGGTAGCACAGATACGCAGTATTTT	CASSLRTSGGSTDTQYF
TRBJ1-6	.	many	TRBV3-1	TGTGCCAGCAGCCAAGAGCTCAATTCACCCCTCCACTTT	CASSQELNSPLHF
TRBJ2-2	.	many	TRBV6-1	TGTGCCAGCAGTCACCCCCCACGGGGCGGCGGGGAGCTGTTTTTT	CASSHPPRGGGELFF
TRBJ1-6	.	.	TRBV6-5	TGTGCCAGCAGTTCAGCACTCTACATGAATAATTCACCCCTCCACTTT	CASSSALYMNNSPLHF
TRBJ2-1	TRBD2	many	TRBV5-1	TGCGCCAGCAGCACTAGCGGGGGGGGAGATGAGCAGTTCTTC	CASSTSGGGDEQFF
TRBJ1-2	.	.	TRBV20-1	TGCAGTGCTAGAGCCAATCGGGGGTACAGCTATGGCTACACCTTC	CSARANRGYSYGYTF
TRBJ1-6	.	many	TRBV12-3/TRBV12-4	TGTGCCAGCAGTCACTCCCAGGGCAGGGACGACAGGAGCTTTTCACCCCTCCACTTT	CASSHSQGRDDRSFSPLHF
TRBJ2-2	.	once	TRBV4-3	TGCGCCAGCAGCGACCGGGTGGCAGATCAGGGGGAGCTGTTTTTT	CASSDRVADQGELFF
TRBJ1-5	TRBD1	many	TRBV30	TGTGCCTGGAGTCGGACAGGGGGTCAGCCCCAGCATTTT	CAWSRTGGQPQHF
TRBJ2-7	.	once	TRBV2	TGTGCCAGCAGTGTGGGGGGGCCCTACGAGCAGTACTTC	CASSVGGPYEQYF
TRBJ2-2	TRBD1	many	TRBV5-1	TGCGCCAGCAGCTTGTCACAGGGGAATCCCGGGGAGCTGTTTTTT	CASSLSQGNPGELFF
TRBJ1-2	.	once	TRBV30	TGTGCCTGGACACCGAAAGGGGGCTATGGCTACACCTTC	CAWTPKGGYGYTF
TRBJ2-2	TRBD1	.	TRBV6-4	TGTGCCAGCAGCCACAGGGGTTCGGGCGGGGAGCTGTTTTTT	CASSHRGSGGELFF
TRBJ2-2	TRBD1	.	TRBV20-1	TGCAGTGCTATAGCAAGGGGGCGCAAGACCCGTACGAACACCGGGGAGCTGTTTTTT	CSAIARGRKTRTNTGELFF
TRBJ2-7	TRBD2	many	TRBV28	TGTGCCAGCAGTTTAACTAGCGGGGTCTACGAGCAGTACTTC	CASSLTSGVYEQYF
TRBJ1-3	TRBD1	many	TRBV18	TGTGCCAGCTCACCCGACAGGGGCGGAGGAAACACCATATATTTT	CASSPDRGGGNTIYF
TRBJ1-2	.	many	TRBV7-9	TGTGCCAGCAGCTTGGGTGGACACCTCAACTATGGCTACACCTTC	CASSLGGHLNYGYTF
TRBJ1-2	.	.	TRBV28	TGTGCTAACGGTTGTGGGGCATGGGGCTACACCTTC	CANGCGAWGYTF
TRBJ2-2	TRBD1	.	TRBV6-9	TGTGCCAGCAGTTTCTGGGACAGAGGTACCGGGGAGCTGTTTTTT	CASSFWDRGTGELFF
TRBJ1-2	TRBD1	many	TRBV10-3	TGTGCCATCAGTGAGTCCAGGGGGTTGGATGGCTACACCTTC	CAISESRGLDGYTF
TRBJ2-7	TRBD1	many	TRBV3-1	TGTGCCAGCAGCCTAGGGGGCCAGGGTTCCTACGAGCAGTACTTC	CASSLGGQGSYEQYF
TRBJ2-5	.	many	TRBV9	TGTGCCAGCAGCGTCGGACCGAAGGAGACCCAGTACTTC	CASSVGPKETQYF
TRBJ2-5	.	many	TRBV11-2	TGTGCCAGCAGCTTATCCTTCAGGAGTGAGACCCAGTACTTC	CASSLSFRSETQYF
TRBJ1-2	TRBD1	many	TRBV20-1	TGCAGTGCCCCGGGACAGGGTGATGGCTACACCTTC	CSAPGQGDGYTF
TRBJ2-5	TRBD2	many	TRBV5-8	TGTGCCAGCAGCCTGGGACTAGCGGGGGAACAAGAGACCCAGTACTTC	CASSLGLAGEQETQYF
TRBJ2-6	TRBD2	.	TRBV5-1	TGCGCCAGCAGCACCGGGGGGTCTGGGGCCAACGTCATGACTTTC	CASSTGGSGANVMTF
TRBJ2-5	TRBD2	many	TRBV20-1	TGCAGTGCTAGAGATGGGACTAGCGGGGGTTATAGAGAGACCCAGTACTTC	CSARDGTSGGYRETQYF
TRBJ2-5	.	many	TRBV7-3	TGTGCCAGCAGCTTACAGGGGGGGGGGCCTCAAGAGACCCAGTACTTC	CASSLQGGGPQETQYF
TRBJ2-2	.	many	TRBV10-3	TGTGCCATCAGTGAGTTGGGGGCGGCGAACACCGGGGAGCTGTTTTTT	CAISELGAANTGELFF
TRBJ1-2	.	.	TRBV4-1	TGCGCCAGCAGCCAAGGGGTGGCTTCCTATGGCTACACCTTC	CASSQGVASYGYTF
TRBJ1-4	TRBD1	few	TRBV5-4	TGTGCCAGCAGCCCGGGACAGGGGGCGACTAATGAAAAACTGTTTTTT	CASSPGQGATNEKLFF
TRBJ2-1	.	many	TRBV24-1	TGTGCCACCAGTGATTCCTTGAGGGGGGGCTCGAATGAGCAGTTCTTC	CATSDSLRGGSNEQFF
TRBJ1-2	.	many	TRBV6-1	TGTGCCAGCAGTCCAGGGACGGTCTATGGCTACACCTTC	CASSPGTVYGYTF